This T cell receptor beta chain comes out of a study of beta chain features in type 1 diabetes. Points from the study as a whole: Shorter templates might be favored by PCR, and equally so in patients and in controls.

Central memory, naive, regulatory and stem cell-like memory CD4+ cells were sorted by CD45RO/CCR7/CD25/CD127/CD95/CD27. Purities in excess of 95% were seen in all sorted populations. This CDR3 region has 12 residues. The germline V gene encodes CDR1 SGHRS and CDR2 YFSETQ. V lost 4 bases and J 5 bases, leaving 9 bases between the germline ends. As every portion of the isolated RNA was reverse transcribed, the sequencing read expressed TCRB transcripts. Assay: immunoSEQ multiplex PCR; the TCRdb copy retains only in-frame clones and omits some. The sample includes over 350,000 clones, roughly 16% of them seen just once. Regarding this clone: Its antigen is not identified.

The clonotype was recovered from a woman between 18 and 30 years old in good health. Material: naive CD4+ T cells from blood. J is TRBJ2-5 and V is TRBV5-1; weak D call: TRBD2 (6 bases). The CDR3 sequence: CASSNGSETQYF. The CDR3, as DNA: TGCGCCAGCAGCAACGGGAGTGAGACCCAGTACTTC.